This entry describes one TCR beta chain. Antigen unknown. This record belongs to a study of Graves' ophthalmopathy and Graves' hyperthyroidism. Study overall: Stable hyperthyroidism referred to disease that showed no ophthalmopathy within 18 months of follow-up. Findings and limits, study-wide: Cross-validated, the 13-signature model showed 87.88%/81.08% sensitivity/specificity, and 80%/75% in the test set.

TCR beta CDR3 amplification used RNA transcripts. Second-round multiplex PCR came after first-round RT-PCR with HTBI primers. TCRdb itself ran the multiplex PCR reads through MiXCR, one entry per CDR3 protein. Found here are approximately 1.2 million distinct CDR3 sequences, about 35% of them singletons; the top ten hold around 10%. The CDR3 is 14 amino acids. Germline V gene sequence: CDR1 LNHNV, CDR2 YYDKDF (reference sequence). Trimming cost V 3 bases and J 3 bases, with 9 bases left between them. Patients newly diagnosed with hyperthyroidism, under 2 months' duration, were aged 18 to 65, the study reports. Other autoimmune disease, uncontrolled infection, pregnancy and lactation led to exclusion.

V usage is TRBV15 and J usage is TRBJ1-5, with D unclear. The material sequenced was peripheral blood or thyroid tissue (not recorded which). This TCR came from an adult man with Graves' hyperthyroidism. The CDR3: CATSSLGFNQPQHF. CDR3 in DNA: TGTGCCACCAGCAGCCTCGGATTCAATCAGCCCCAGCATTTT.